The sample holds a few counts of the clone carrying this T cell receptor (beta chain). Its specificity is not known. This entry belongs to a study of T-cell memory formation after mild COVID-19. In the study overall: Largely donor-specific TCR clusters were found.

Study findings and constraints: From day 15 to 85, contracting clones were balanced between CD4 and CD8, whereas later expanders leaned toward CD4+. Researchers found some responding clones in pre-infection memory, a sign that cross-reactive memory joined.

TCR alpha and TCR beta cDNA libraries with sample barcodes and UMIs came from 5'RACE using constant-segment primers. TCRdb redid the calling of the 5' RACE reads with MiXCR, one entry per CDR3 protein. The data hold 190,000 or so distinct CDR3 sequences, with roughly 23% observed a single time. The sequence came from an adult woman who had mild COVID-19 (a few samples of this study predate the infection). Cell type and time point are not known. Sequencing was done on a sample of PBMCs or a T cell subset sorted from them (not recorded which).

CDR3 nucleotides: TGTGCCAGCAGTGGTGCATATGGCTACACCTTC. The encoded protein is CASSGAYGYTF. The V call is TRBV25-1, the J call TRBJ1-2; D uncertain. The CDR3 totals 11 residues. V was shortened by 4 bases and J by 5 bases, with 5 bases between the two germline ends. Germline values: CDR1 MGHDK, CDR2 SYGVNS.